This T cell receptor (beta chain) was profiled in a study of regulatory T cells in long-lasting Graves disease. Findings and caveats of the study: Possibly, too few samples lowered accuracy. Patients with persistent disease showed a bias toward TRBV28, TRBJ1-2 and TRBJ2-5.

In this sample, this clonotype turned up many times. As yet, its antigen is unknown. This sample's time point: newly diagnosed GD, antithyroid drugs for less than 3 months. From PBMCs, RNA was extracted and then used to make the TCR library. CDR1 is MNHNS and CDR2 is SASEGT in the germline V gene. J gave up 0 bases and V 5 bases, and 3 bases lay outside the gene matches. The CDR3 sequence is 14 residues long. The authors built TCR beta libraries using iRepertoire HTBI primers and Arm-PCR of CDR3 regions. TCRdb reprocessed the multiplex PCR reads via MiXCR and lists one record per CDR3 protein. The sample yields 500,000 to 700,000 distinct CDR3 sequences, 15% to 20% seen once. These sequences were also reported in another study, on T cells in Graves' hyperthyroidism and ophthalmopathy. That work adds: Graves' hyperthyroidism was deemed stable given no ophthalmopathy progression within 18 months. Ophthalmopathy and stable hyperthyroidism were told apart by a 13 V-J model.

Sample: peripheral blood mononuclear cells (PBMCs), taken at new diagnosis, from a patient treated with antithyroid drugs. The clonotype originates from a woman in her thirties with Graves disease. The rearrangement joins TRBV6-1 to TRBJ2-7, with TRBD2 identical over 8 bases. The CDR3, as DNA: TGTGCCAGCAGTAGACTAGCGACCTCCTACGAGCAGTACTTC. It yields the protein CASSRLATSYEQYF.